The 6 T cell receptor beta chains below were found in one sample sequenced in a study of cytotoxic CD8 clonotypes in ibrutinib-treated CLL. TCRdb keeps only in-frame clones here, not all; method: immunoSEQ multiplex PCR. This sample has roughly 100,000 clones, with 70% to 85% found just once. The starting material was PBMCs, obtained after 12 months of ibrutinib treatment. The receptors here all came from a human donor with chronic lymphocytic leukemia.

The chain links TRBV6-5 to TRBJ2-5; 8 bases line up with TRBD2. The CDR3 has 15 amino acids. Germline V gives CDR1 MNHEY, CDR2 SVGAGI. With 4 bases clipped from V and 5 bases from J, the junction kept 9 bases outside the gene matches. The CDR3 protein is CASSLGRGGLETQYF. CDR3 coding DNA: TGTGCCAGCAGTTTGGGACGGGGGGGCCTTGAGACCCAGTACTTC.

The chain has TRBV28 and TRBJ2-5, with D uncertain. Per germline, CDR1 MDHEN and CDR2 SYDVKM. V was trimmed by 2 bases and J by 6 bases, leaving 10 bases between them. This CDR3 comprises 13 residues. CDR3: CASSLMGVKTQYF. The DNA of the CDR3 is TGTGCCAGCAGTTTAATGGGCGTTAAGACCCAGTACTTC.

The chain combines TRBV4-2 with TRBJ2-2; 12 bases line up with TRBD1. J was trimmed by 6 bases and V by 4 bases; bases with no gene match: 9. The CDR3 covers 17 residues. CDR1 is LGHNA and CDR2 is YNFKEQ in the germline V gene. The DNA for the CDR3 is TGTGCCAGCAGCCTGAATTGGGGGACAGGGGGCCCCGGGGAGCTGTTTTTT. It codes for CASSLNWGTGGPGELFF.

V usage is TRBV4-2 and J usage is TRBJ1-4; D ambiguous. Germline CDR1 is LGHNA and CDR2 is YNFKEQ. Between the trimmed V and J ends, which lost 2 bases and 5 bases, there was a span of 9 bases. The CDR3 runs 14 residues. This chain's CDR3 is CASSQPGRNEKLFF. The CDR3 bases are TGTGCCAGCAGCCAACCGGGGAGGAATGAAAAACTGTTTTTT.

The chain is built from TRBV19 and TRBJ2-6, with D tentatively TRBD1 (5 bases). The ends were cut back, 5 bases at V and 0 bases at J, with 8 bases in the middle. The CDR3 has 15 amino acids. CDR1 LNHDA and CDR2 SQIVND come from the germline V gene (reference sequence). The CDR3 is CASSYRSSGANVLTF. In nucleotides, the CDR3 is TGTGCCAGTAGTTACAGGAGCTCTGGGGCCAACGTCCTGACTTTC.

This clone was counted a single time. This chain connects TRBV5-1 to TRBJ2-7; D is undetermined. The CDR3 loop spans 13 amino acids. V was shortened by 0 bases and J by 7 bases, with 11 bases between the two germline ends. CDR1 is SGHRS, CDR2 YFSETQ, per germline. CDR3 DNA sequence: TGCGCCAGCAGCTTGGGGGGTACGAGGGAGCAGTACTTC. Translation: CASSLGGTREQYF.